A single sample is the source of the 21 T cell receptor beta chains below, sequenced in a study of T cell responses to AZD1222 COVID-19 vaccine. Sequencing was performed with immunoSEQ multiplex PCR; in TCRdb, only in-frame clones are kept and a portion is missing. The data hold about 150,000 clones, with about 86% observed a single time. The sequencing here drew on peripheral blood, taken on day 0 of MenACWY control vaccination. Receptor source: an adult in good health.

The chain couples TRBV5-5 to TRBJ2-1, with D perhaps matching TRBD1 (5 bases). CDR3 size: 14 residues. The germline V and J ends were trimmed by 4 bases and 3 bases, with 11 bases remaining between them. Per the germline V gene, CDR1 is SGHKS and CDR2 is YYEKEE (reference sequence). The CDR3 region has the DNA TGTGCCAGCAGCGGGGCGTTGAGCTACAATGAGCAGTTCTTC. Its protein product is CASSGALSYNEQFF.

This chain connects TRBV27 to TRBJ1-3; no reliable D call. This CDR3 is built from 12 residues. Trimming stripped 4 bases from V and 2 bases from J, with 3 bases between. Germline CDR1 reads MNHEY; CDR2 reads SMNVEV (reference sequence). DNA for the CDR3: TGTGCCAGCAGTTCCACTGGAAACACCATATATTTT. Encoded protein: CASSSTGNTIYF.

The chain uses TRBV29-1 and TRBJ2-7, with D tentatively TRBD1 (6 bases). Trimming pared 6 bases from V and 6 bases from J, leaving 15 bases between. Germline values: CDR1 SQVTM, CDR2 ANQGSEA. The CDR3 is made up of 12 amino acids. The CDR3 DNA sequence: TGCAGCGTCCTACAGGGAAACGGCGAGCAGTACGTC. Its translation: CSVLQGNGEQYV.

For the CDR3, the DNA is TGTGCCAGCTCACTCTCACCACAGGGGGCCGATGGCTACACCTTC. Translating it yields CASSLSPQGADGYTF. The gene calls are TRBV18 and TRBJ1-2; TRBD1 aligns across 9 bases. CDR1 is KGHSH, CDR2 LQKENI, per germline. The length of the CDR3 is 15 residues. The V and J ends lost 4 bases and 6 bases, in that order; junction bases with no gene match: 9.

This chain uses TRBV11-3 with TRBJ2-7, with TRBD1 matching 8 bases. The CDR3 contains 16 residues. Germline lookup yields CDR1 SGHNT and CDR2 YENEEA. J lost 3 bases, V lost 5 bases, and 12 bases had no gene match. Here the CDR3 reads CASSPTGRTGLYEQYF. The CDR3 nucleotides read TGTGCCAGCAGCCCGACCGGTAGGACAGGGCTCTACGAGCAGTACTTC.

The rearrangement uses TRBV20-1 and TRBJ1-3, with a weak D call TRBD1 (5 bases). Trimming left V 3 bases short and J 0 bases short, with 12 bases between. This CDR3 spans 15 amino acids. The V gene's germline CDR1 is DFQATT and CDR2 SNEGSKA (reference sequence). CDR3 DNA sequence: TGCAGTGCTAGTGGCTGGGGCCTCTCTGGAAACACCATATATTTT. Translating it yields CSASGWGLSGNTIYF.

This chain connects TRBV19 to TRBJ1-2; the match to TRBD1 covers 12 bases. CDR3 size: 17 residues. Germline values: CDR1 LNHDA, CDR2 SQIVND (reference sequence). V shed 6 bases and J 1 base; nucleotides not matched to a gene: 9. CDR3 nucleotide sequence: TGTGCCAGTAGACTCTCGGGGACAGGGGGCATTAACTATGGCTACACCTTC. Encoded protein: CASRLSGTGGINYGYTF.

The V gene is TRBV24-1, the J gene TRBJ1-1, with D unclear. V gave up 9 bases and J gave up 6 bases, with 10 bases separating them. CDR3 length: 11 residues. Germline lookup yields CDR1 KGHDR and CDR2 SFDVKD. The CDR3 DNA follows: TGTGCCACCGCCCGTGGATCTGAAGCTTTCTTT. It specifies CATARGSEAFF.

V usage is TRBV6-2 or TRBV6-3 and J usage is TRBJ1-2; 8 bases fit TRBD1. Germline V gene lookup returns CDR1 MNHEY and CDR2 SVGEGT. The CDR3 runs 17 residues. V lost 4 bases, J lost 2 bases, and 12 bases stayed unmatched. CDR3 in amino acids: CASSLYMGQATNYGYTF. As DNA, the CDR3 is TGTGCCAGCAGTTTATACATGGGACAGGCGACAAACTATGGCTACACCTTC.

This clone was detected only once. This chain joins TRBV15 and TRBJ1-5; the D is unclear. The V end was cut by 0 bases, the J end by 0 bases, with 9 bases between. The length of the CDR3 is 16 residues. In germline, CDR1 is LNHNV, CDR2 YYDKDF (reference sequence). CDR3 DNA: TGTGCCACCAGCAGAGATCGCGGAAATAGCAATCAGCCCCAGCATTTT. This codes for CATSRDRGNSNQPQHF.

The chain employs TRBV27 and TRBJ2-1; possibly TRBD2 for D (5 bases). The CDR3 loop spans 14 amino acids. Trimming stripped 6 bases from V and 6 bases from J, with 15 bases between. Germline values: CDR1 MNHEY, CDR2 SMNVEV (reference sequence). The CDR3 reads CASSLHTRINEQFF. The CDR3 nucleotides read TGTGCCAGCAGCCTCCACACTAGGATCAATGAGCAGTTCTTC.

The chain has TRBV7-8 and TRBJ1-2; TRBD1 aligns across 9 bases. This CDR3 is 14 amino acids long. Germline V lookup: CDR1 SGHVS, CDR2 FQNEAQ. After removal of 7 bases from V and 4 bases from J, the junction contained 7 bases not matched to a gene. The CDR3 nucleotides are TGTGCCAGCACCAAATCGGACAGGGGCTATGGCTACACCTTC. Translating gives CASTKSDRGYGYTF.

The V call is TRBV27, the J call TRBJ2-5, with 8 nucleotides matching TRBD1. Germline CDR1 and CDR2: MNHEY and SMNVEV (reference sequence). J gave up 8 bases and V 5 bases, and 13 bases lay outside the gene matches. The CDR3 runs 15 residues. CDR3 DNA: TGTGCCAGCAGTCCAGACAGGGGAGGCAGAAGAACCCAGTACTTC. This gives the protein CASSPDRGGRRTQYF.

This clone was seen just once. V gene TRBV2 combines with J gene TRBJ1-4; 9 nucleotides line up with TRBD1. Germline V lookup: CDR1 SNHLY, CDR2 FYNNEI. This CDR3 spans 14 amino acids. The junction had 5 bases not matched to a gene; V was cut back by 5 bases and J by 7 bases. CDR3 region: CASSSQGAGEKLFF. Here the CDR3 DNA reads TGTGCCAGCAGTTCACAGGGGGCAGGTGAAAAACTGTTTTTT. Using reference TRBV2 and TRBJ1-4 for the parts outside the CDR3, the full variable domain is EPEVTQTPSHQVTQMGQEVILRCVPISNHLYFYWYRQILGQKVEFLVSFYNNEISEKSEIFDDQFSVERPDGSNFTLKIRSTKLEDSAMYFCASSSQGAGEKLFFGSGTQLSVL.

This sequence joins TRBV5-1 and TRBJ1-1; D remains ambiguous. The V gene lost 0 bases and the J gene lost 4 bases, with 13 bases spanning the gap. The CDR3 spans 15 residues. Germline CDR1 and CDR2: SGHRS and YFSETQ. For the CDR3, the DNA is TGCGCCAGCAGCTTGGCCGGGGATGGAACCACTGAAGCTTTCTTT. Amino acids: CASSLAGDGTTEAFF.

A single count supports this clone. The chain uses TRBV4-3 and TRBJ1-3; D perhaps matches TRBD1 (6 bases). Germline loops: CDR1 LGHNA, CDR2 YSLEER. The CDR3 loop spans 18 amino acids. The germline V and J ends were trimmed by 1 base and 1 base, with 17 bases remaining between them. Written as DNA, the CDR3 is TGCGCCAGCAGCCAAGCATTCGGGGGGGCTCCGTCTGGAAACACCATATATTTT. Translated: CASSQAFGGAPSGNTIYF.

The chain joins TRBV28 to TRBJ2-3; weak D call: TRBD2 (6 bases). V was cut by 6 bases and J by 7 bases, with 20 bases left in between. The CDR3 consists of 15 residues. Germline CDR1 is MDHEN and CDR2 is SYDVKM. This chain's CDR3 is CASSLPGPGGYTQYF. The CDR3, as DNA: TGTGCCAGCAGCCTCCCGGGCCCAGGAGGGTATACGCAGTATTTT. Full variable domain (remainder filled in from reference TRBV28 and TRBJ2-3): DVKVTQSSRYLVKRTGEKVFLECVQDMDHENMFWYRQDPGLGLRLIYFSYDVKMKEKGDIPEGYSVSREKKERFSLILESASTNQTSMYLCASSLPGPGGYTQYFGPGTRLTVL.

V usage is TRBV6-6 and J usage is TRBJ1-5; no firm D call. CDR1 is MNHNY and CDR2 is SVGAGI in the germline V gene (reference sequence). The CDR3 covers 12 residues. V was cut by 2 bases and J by 5 bases, with 4 bases left in between. CDR3 DNA: TGTGCCAGCAGTTACCCGGATCAGCCCCAGCATTTT. The encoded protein is CASSYPDQPQHF.

The chain combines TRBV7-9 with TRBJ1-3; perhaps TRBD1 as D (6 bases). The germline V gene has CDR1 SEHNR and CDR2 FQNEAQ (reference sequence). Deletions cut 6 bases from V and 2 bases from J, with 14 bases between. This CDR3 has 15 amino acids. The CDR3 bases are TGTGCCAGCAGGTCTCGAGGGGGTACTGGAAACACCATATATTTT. Protein sequence: CASRSRGGTGNTIYF.

The CDR3 coding sequence is TGTGCCGCCTCCGGGGGTTACGAGCAGTACGTC. Protein product: CAASGGYEQYV. The chain employs TRBV10-3 and TRBJ2-7; the D gene is possibly TRBD2 (6 bases). The CDR3 extends over 11 amino acids. The V gene lost 11 bases and the J gene lost 4 bases, with 12 bases spanning the gap. Germline assignment: CDR1 ENHRY and CDR2 SYGVKD.

Concerning this clone: This CDR3 is also generated by other DNA sequences in the sample. The rearrangement joins TRBV5-6 to TRBJ1-2, with 7 bases identical to TRBD1. The length of the CDR3 is 14 residues. Germline loops: CDR1 SGHDT, CDR2 YYEEEE. V lost 0 bases, J lost 5 bases, and 4 bases stayed unmatched. The CDR3 DNA is TGTGCCAGCAGCTTGGCGCAGGGGGTTTATGGCTACACCTTC. This codes for CASSLAQGVYGYTF.